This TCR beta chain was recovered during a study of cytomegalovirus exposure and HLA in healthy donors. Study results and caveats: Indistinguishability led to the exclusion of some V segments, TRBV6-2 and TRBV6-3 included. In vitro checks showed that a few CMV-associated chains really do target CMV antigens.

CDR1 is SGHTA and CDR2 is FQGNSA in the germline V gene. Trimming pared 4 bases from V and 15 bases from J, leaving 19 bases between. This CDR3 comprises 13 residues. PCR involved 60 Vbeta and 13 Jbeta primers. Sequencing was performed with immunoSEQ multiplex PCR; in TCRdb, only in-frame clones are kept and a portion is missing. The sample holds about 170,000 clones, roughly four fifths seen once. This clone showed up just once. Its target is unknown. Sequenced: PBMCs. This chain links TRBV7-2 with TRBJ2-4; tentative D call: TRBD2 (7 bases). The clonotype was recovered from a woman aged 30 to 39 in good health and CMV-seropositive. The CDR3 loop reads CASSSPGRGEAYF. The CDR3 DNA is TGTGCCAGCAGCTCCCCGGGGAGGGGGGAGGCGTACTTC.